This T cell receptor (beta chain) derives from a study of blood T cells in healthy people across ages. A word on this clonotype: What it binds is unknown.

Study findings and constraints: Significant beta diversity loss was already apparent by age approximately 38, declining roughly linearly. Diversity was higher, and naive CD4+ cells more numerous, in long-lived donors than in aged donors.

Caucasian, healthy and from Russia, the donors were aged between about 6 and 90. V gave up 6 bases and J gave up 5 bases; unmatched junction bases: 13. Germline lookup yields CDR1 MNHEY and CDR2 SMNVEV (reference sequence). This CDR3 comprises 16 residues. Alongside a J-beta primer mix, a sample-barcoded 5' primer served in a second PCR lasting about 7 to 11 cycles. MiXCR was run by TCRdb on the 5' RACE reads, yielding one entry per CDR3 protein. The sample lists 730,000 or so distinct CDR3 sequences, roughly 43% occurring once. V gene TRBV27 combines with J gene TRBJ1-2, with 9 bases identical to TRBD1. The sample was blood. The clonotype was recovered from a man older than 75 in good health. CDR3 bases: TGTGCCAGCAGATTAACCCTACAGGGGGCGCGGTATGGCTACACCTTC. This encodes CASRLTLQGARYGYTF.